This T cell receptor beta chain was sequenced in a study of blood T cell repertoires in COVID-19. Recovered participants had two consecutive negative NP/OP PCR tests, healthcare professional clearance, or symptom resolution. Profiled with immunoSEQ multiplex PCR; TCRdb holds only in-frame clones, not every one. The sample consists of around 170,000 clones, around 88% of them appearing once. V lost 5 bases to trimming and J lost 0 bases; unmatched junction nucleotides: 4. In germline, CDR1 is MDHEN, CDR2 SYDVKM. The CDR3 consists of 15 residues. The origin of this receptor is a woman aged 25-40 years who had recovered from COVID-19. The gene calls are TRBV28 and TRBJ1-5, with TRBD1 identical over 7 bases. Sequenced input: PBMCs or T cells enriched from blood (not recorded which). Here the CDR3 DNA reads TGTGCCAGCAGTCCAGGGACAGTTAGCAATCAGCCCCAGCATTTT. Its translation is CASSPGTVSNQPQHF.